The entry below describes one T cell receptor beta chain. This record comes from a study of blood T cell repertoires in COVID-19. Study as a whole: The cDNA or gDNA used as material had been derived from T cells, B-cell-depleted T cells, or PBMCs.

Profiling relied on immunoSEQ multiplex PCR, and the TCRdb table lists in-frame clones only, not all of them. The table has about 70,000 clones, around 92% seen once. The CDR3 is 17 residues long. Germline trimming cut 2 bases from V and 2 bases from J; bases unmatched to any gene: 11. Per the germline V gene, CDR1 is MGHRA and CDR2 is YSYEKL. The sequencing sample was made of peripheral blood. This receptor was taken from a man in his fifties or sixties with acute or convalescent COVID-19. V usage is TRBV4-1 and J usage is TRBJ2-7, with 8 bases identical to TRBD1. The CDR3, as DNA: TGCGCCAGCAGCCAAAGCCGAACCGGGACAGGAGCCTACGAGCAGTACTTC. This sequence encodes CASSQSRTGTGAYEQYF.